This T cell receptor (beta chain) was retrieved from a study of shared clonotypes between healthy human individuals (dated by TCRdb to 2018 to 2020). As for the study more broadly: A few men and two women, aged 18 to 49 years, made up the cohort. Leukapheresis yielded between about 0.9 and 10 billion PBMCs per donor. The study deeply sequenced blood TCR repertoires of roughly five healthy adults to estimate repertoire size and the extent of clonotype sharing between individuals. For each donor, three plates each were used for CD4 naive and CD4 memory, two plates were used for CD8 naive, and one plate was used for CD8 memory. Libraries were prepared and TCR repertoires were sequenced by different laboratories using diverse techniques, in order to increase sequencing depth and limit assay-specific biases. Broad study findings and their caveats: Even with the large sequencing depth, rarefaction of the sorted-subset datasets indicated that sequencing was incomplete. When a handful of donors were compared, the shared fraction of clonotypes was roughly 5% for naive CD4, 3.5% for naive CD8, roughly 2.5% for memory CD4, and 0.4% for memory CD8. Naive subsets generally had larger estimated clonotype richness than memory subsets did. Only blood was sampled, and tissue TCR repertoires likely differ from those in blood. Clonotypes shared by all four sorted-subset donors showed higher generation probabilities than non-shared clonotypes. Because the study included a small number of donors, the genetic and exposure-history diversity represented was limited. Pairwise subsampling led to the expectation that sequencing depth would affect the degree of clonotype sharing among donors.

This clone was counted once. This receptor's antigen is unknown. Qualities for individual bases were not recorded, and no much larger clone is one base off. CDR1 and CDR2 were assigned from the germline V gene as SGHVS and FNYEAQ. Including cysteine and phenylalanine, the CDR3 has 16 amino acids. The CDR3 DNA has 48 bases and is translated from base 1. The germline V end is reduced by 5 bases and the J end by 4 bases; junction bases left unmatched: 5. The donors were healthy, HIV-negative adults with no recently reported acute infections or vaccinations. Only Caucasian adults living in Nashville, Tennessee, USA were represented among the donors. CD4+ T cells were enriched through magnetic negative selection, after which naive cells were positively selected on CD45RA and the remaining negative fraction served as the memory subset. Blood was obtained by leukapheresis, after which PBMCs were separated by Ficoll-Histopaque density gradient centrifugation and cryopreserved in liquid nitrogen vapor phase. Purity and quantity of every magnetically sorted T cell population were checked by analytical flow cytometry. Each sorted fraction had its genomic DNA isolated and then quantified by UV absorbance on a Nanodrop 2000c.

Using the deep immunoSEQ assay, TCR CDR3 regions were amplified from genomic DNA by multiplex PCR. Extracted genomic DNA from each cell subset was distributed evenly across all wells of several immunoSEQ 96-well plates, and each plate was treated as a replicate. For sorted subsets, each replicate PCR was loaded with around 200 ng genomic DNA, equivalent to some 31,000 T cell genomes. Purified libraries were measured with a Qubit 3.0 fluorometer, size-checked on a Bioanalyzer 2100, and measured again with the KAPA Library Quantification kit. Each immunoSEQ 96-well plate was sequenced on its own single-read 150-cycle Illumina NextSeq 550 flow cell. As for the authors' bioinformatics: Because the immunoSEQ output included only junctional sequences and no quality scores, the filtering could not be the same as the filtering used for full-length reads. Sequences were annotated with PyIR, a Python wrapper for IgBLAST v1.9, using IMGT germline references to assign V/J genes and CDR3. Reads were removed for weak V/J assignments (E-value above 1e-6), missing CDR3, stop codons, out-of-frame junctions, or ambiguous translated residues. V3J clonotypes were defined as sequences sharing an identical inferred V gene, J gene, and CDR3 amino acid sequence. Percentage overlap between repertoires was computed as shared unique clonotypes divided by the size of the smaller repertoire. Repertoire richness was assessed with RTK rarefaction, the Chao1 estimator, and Recon v2.1 estimates of unobserved clonotypes. For all TCRbeta clonotypes obtained by the gDNA method from a few donors, generation probabilities were computed with OLGA. Sourced from immuneACCESS, this table was stored by TCRdb with only in-frame sequences that have V and J called. A share of the clones is absent; for the studies checked, an unresolved V gene accounts for under half, and the remainder has no known explanation. The D gene and trimming were derived from the DNA, and the V and J assignments and clone size from that table. The sample profile shows over 150,000 clones; 65% to 80% of them were found once. In total, the top ten clones hold more than 9% of the sample.

The origin of this receptor is a man under 40 in good health. The specimen sequenced was memory CD4+ T cells sorted from blood. This specimen's cell subset or site label, interpreted: CD45RA-negative fraction. This chain is built from TRBV7-6 and TRBJ2-1, with 13 bases aligning to TRBD2. CDR3 loop: CASSGGTSGIYNEQFF. The nucleotide sequence reads TGTGCCAGCAGCGGGGGGACTAGCGGGATTTACAATGAGCAGTTCTTC.